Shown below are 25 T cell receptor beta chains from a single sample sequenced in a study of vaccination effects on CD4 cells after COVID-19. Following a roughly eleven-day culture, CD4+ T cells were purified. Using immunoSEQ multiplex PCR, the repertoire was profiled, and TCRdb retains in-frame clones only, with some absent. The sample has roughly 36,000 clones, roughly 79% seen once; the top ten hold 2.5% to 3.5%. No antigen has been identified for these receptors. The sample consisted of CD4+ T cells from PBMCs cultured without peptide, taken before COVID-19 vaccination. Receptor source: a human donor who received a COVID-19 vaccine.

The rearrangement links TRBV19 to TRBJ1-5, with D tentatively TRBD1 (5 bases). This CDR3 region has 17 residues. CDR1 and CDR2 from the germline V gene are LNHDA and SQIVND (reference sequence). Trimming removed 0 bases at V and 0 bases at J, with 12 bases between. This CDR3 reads CASSIDKTTDSNQPQHF. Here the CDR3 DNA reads TGTGCCAGTAGTATAGATAAAACGACAGATAGCAATCAGCCCCAGCATTTT.

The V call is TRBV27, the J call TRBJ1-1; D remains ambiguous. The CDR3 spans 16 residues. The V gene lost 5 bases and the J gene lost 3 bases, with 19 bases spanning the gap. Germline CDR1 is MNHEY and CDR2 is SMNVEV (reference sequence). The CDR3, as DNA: TGTGCCAGCAGTCCGTTATCGGGTCTCCCAGACACTGAAGCTTTCTTT. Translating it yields CASSPLSGLPDTEAFF.

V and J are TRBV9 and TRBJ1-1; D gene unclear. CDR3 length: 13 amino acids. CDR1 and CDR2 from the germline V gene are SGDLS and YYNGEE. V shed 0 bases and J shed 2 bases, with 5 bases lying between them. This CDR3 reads CASSVATNTEAFF. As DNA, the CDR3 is TGTGCCAGCAGCGTAGCCACAAACACTGAAGCTTTCTTT.

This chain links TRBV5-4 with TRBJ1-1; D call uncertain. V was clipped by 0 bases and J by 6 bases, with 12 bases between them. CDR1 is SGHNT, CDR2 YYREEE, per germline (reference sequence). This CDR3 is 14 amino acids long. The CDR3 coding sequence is TGTGCCAGCAGCTTGGGAACAGAACAAGCTGAAGCTTTCTTT. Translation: CASSLGTEQAEAFF.

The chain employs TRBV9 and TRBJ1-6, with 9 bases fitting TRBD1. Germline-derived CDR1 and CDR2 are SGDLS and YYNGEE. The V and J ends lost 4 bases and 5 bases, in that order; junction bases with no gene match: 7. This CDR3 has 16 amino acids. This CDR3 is CASSLGTGSNNSPLHF. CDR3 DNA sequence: TGTGCCAGCAGCTTAGGGACAGGGAGTAATAATTCACCCCTCCACTTT. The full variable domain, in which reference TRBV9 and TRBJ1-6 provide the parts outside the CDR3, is DSGVTQTPKHLITATGQRVTLRCSPRSGDLSVYWYQQSLDQGLQFLIQYYNGEERAKGNILERFSAQQFPDLHSELNLSSLELGDSALYFCASSLGTGSNNSPLHFGNGTRLTVT.

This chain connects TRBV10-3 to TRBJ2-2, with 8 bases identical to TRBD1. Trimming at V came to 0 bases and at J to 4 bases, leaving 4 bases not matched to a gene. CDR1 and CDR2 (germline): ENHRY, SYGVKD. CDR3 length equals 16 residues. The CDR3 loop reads CAISESRTGTTGELFF. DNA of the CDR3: TGTGCCATCAGTGAGTCGAGGACAGGGACCACCGGGGAGCTGTTTTTT.

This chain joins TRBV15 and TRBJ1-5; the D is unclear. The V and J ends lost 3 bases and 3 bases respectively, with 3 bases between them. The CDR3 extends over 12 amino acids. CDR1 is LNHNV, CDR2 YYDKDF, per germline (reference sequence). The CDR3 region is CATSRDNQPQHF. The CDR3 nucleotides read TGTGCCACCAGCAGGGACAATCAGCCCCAGCATTTT. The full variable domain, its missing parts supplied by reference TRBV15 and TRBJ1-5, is DAMVIQNPRYQVTQFGKPVTLSCSQTLNHNVMYWYQQKSSQAPKLLFHYYDKDFNNEADTPDNFQSRRPNTSFCFLDIRSPGLGDTAMYLCATSRDNQPQHFGDGTRLSIL.

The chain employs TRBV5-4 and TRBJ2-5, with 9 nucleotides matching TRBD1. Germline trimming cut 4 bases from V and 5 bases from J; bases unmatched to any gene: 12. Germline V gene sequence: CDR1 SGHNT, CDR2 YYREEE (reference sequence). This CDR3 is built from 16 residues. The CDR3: CASSMGSGTGMETQYF. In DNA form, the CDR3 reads TGTGCCAGCAGCATGGGTTCCGGGACAGGGATGGAGACCCAGTACTTC.

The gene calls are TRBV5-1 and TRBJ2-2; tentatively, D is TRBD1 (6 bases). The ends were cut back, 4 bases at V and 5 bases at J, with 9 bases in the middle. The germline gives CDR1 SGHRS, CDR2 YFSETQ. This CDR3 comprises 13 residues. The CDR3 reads CASSADSTGELFF. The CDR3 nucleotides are TGCGCCAGCAGCGCGGACAGTACCGGGGAGCTGTTTTTT.

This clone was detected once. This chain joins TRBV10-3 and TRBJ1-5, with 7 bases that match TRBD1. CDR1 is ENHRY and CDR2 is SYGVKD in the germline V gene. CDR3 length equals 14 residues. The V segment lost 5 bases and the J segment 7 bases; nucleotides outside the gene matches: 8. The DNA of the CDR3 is TGTGCCATCAGTCCCGGGGACAGATTACAGCCCCAGCATTTT. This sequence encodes CAISPGDRLQPQHF.

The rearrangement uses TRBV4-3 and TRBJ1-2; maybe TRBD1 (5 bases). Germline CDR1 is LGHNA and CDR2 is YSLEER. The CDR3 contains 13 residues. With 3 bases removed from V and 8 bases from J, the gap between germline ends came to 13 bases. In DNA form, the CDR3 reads TGCGCCAGCAGCCAGGCCGGGGCTACGGGCTACACCTTC. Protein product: CASSQAGATGYTF.

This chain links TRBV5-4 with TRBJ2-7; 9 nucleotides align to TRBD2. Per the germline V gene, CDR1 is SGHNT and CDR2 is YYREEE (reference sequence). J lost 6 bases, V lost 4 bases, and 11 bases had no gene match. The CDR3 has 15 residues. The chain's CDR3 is CASSPGREGLSEQYF. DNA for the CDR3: TGTGCCAGCAGCCCTGGGCGGGAGGGCCTCAGCGAGCAGTACTTC.

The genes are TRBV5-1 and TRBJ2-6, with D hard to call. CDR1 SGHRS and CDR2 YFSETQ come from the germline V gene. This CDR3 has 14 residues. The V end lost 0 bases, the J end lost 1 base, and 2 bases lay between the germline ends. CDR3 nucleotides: TGCGCCAGCAGCTTGGGATCTGGGGCCAACGTCCTGACTTTC. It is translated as CASSLGSGANVLTF.

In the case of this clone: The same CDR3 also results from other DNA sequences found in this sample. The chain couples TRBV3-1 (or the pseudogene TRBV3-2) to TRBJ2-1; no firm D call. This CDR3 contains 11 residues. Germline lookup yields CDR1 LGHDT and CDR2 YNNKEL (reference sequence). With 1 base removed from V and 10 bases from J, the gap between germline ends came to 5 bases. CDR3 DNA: TGTGCCAGCAGCCAAGGGGGAGAGCAGTTCTTC. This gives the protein CASSQGGEQFF.

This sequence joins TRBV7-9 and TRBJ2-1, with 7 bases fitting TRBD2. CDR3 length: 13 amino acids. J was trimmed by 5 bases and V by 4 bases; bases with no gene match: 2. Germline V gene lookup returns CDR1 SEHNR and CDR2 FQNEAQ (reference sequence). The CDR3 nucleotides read TGTGCCAGCAGCTCCCGGGGGGACAATGAGCAGTTCTTC. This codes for CASSSRGDNEQFF.

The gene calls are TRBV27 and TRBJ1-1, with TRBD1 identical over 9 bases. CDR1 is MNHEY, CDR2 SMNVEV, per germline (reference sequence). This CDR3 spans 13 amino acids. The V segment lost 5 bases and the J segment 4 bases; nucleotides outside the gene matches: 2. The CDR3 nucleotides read TGTGCCAGCAGTGACAGGGGGTCCACTGAAGCTTTCTTT. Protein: CASSDRGSTEAFF.

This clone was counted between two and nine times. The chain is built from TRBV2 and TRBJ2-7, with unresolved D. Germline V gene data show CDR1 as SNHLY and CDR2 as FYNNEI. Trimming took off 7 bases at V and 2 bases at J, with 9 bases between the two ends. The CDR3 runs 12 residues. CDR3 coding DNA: TGTGCCAGCACCGGTCTCGCCTACGAGCAGTACTTC. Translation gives CASTGLAYEQYF. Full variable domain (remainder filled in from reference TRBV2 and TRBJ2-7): EPEVTQTPSHQVTQMGQEVILRCVPISNHLYFYWYRQILGQKVEFLVSFYNNEISEKSEIFDDQFSVERPDGSNFTLKIRSTKLEDSAMYFCASTGLAYEQYFGPGTRLTVT.

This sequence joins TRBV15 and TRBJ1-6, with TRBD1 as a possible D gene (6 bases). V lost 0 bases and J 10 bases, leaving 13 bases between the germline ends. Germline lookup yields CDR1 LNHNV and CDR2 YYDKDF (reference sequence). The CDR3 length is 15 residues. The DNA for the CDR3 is TGTGCCACCAGCAGAGATCCGGGCAGGGGATCACCCCTCCACTTT. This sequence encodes CATSRDPGRGSPLHF.

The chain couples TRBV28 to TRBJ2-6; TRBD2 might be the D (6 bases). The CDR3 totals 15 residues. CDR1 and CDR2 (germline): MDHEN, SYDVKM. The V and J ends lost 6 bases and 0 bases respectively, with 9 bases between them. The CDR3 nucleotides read TGTGCCAGCAGCCCCGGGGGCTCTGGGGCCAACGTCCTGACTTTC. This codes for CASSPGGSGANVLTF.

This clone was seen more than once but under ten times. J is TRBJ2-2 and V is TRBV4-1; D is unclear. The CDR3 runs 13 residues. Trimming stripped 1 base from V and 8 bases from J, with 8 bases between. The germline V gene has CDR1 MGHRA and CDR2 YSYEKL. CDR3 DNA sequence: TGCGCCAGCAGCCAAGCCCAATCGGGGGAGCTGTTTTTT. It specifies CASSQAQSGELFF.

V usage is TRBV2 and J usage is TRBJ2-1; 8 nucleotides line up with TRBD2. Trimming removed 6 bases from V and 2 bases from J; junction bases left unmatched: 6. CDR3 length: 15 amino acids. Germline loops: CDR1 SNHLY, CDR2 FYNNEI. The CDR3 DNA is TGTGCCAGCAGCGCCGGGGGGGCGACCTACAATGAGCAGTTCTTC. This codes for CASSAGGATYNEQFF. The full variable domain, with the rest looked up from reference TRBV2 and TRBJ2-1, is EPEVTQTPSHQVTQMGQEVILRCVPISNHLYFYWYRQILGQKVEFLVSFYNNEISEKSEIFDDQFSVERPDGSNFTLKIRSTKLEDSAMYFCASSAGGATYNEQFFGPGTRLTVL.

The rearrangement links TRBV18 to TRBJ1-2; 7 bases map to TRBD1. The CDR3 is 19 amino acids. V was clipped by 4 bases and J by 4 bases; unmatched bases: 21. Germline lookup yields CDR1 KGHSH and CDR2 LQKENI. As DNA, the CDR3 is TGTGCCAGCTCACGAGGAATATCTACCAGGGGGGCCTGGGGCTATGGCTACACCTTC. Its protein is CASSRGISTRGAWGYGYTF.

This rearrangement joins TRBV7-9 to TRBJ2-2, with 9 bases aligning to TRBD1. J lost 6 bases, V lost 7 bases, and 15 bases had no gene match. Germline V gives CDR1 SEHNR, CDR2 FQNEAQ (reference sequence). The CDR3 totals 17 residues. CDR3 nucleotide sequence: TGTGCCAGCAACACTTTCGAACAGGGGGCTATGTCCGGGGAGCTGTTTTTT. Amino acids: CASNTFEQGAMSGELFF.

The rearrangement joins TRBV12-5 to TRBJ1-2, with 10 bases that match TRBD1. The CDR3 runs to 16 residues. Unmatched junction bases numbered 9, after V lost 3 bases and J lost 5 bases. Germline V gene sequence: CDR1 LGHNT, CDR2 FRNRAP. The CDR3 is CASGFWAGTGVYGYTF. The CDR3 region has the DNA TGTGCTAGTGGTTTTTGGGCGGGGACAGGGGTATATGGCTACACCTTC.

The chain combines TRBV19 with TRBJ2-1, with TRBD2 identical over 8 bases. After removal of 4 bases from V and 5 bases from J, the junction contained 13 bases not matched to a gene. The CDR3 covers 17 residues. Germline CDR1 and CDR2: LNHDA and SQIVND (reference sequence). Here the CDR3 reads CASSNGGAGARNNEQFF. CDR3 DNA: TGTGCCAGTAGTAACGGGGGGGCGGGAGCCAGGAACAATGAGCAGTTCTTC. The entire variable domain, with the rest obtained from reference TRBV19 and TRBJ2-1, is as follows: DGGITQSPKYLFRKEGQNVTLSCEQNLNHDAMYWYRQDPGQGLRLIYYSQIVNDFQKGDIAEGYSVSREKKESFPLTVTSAQKNPTAFYLCASSNGGAGARNNEQFFGPGTRLTVL.